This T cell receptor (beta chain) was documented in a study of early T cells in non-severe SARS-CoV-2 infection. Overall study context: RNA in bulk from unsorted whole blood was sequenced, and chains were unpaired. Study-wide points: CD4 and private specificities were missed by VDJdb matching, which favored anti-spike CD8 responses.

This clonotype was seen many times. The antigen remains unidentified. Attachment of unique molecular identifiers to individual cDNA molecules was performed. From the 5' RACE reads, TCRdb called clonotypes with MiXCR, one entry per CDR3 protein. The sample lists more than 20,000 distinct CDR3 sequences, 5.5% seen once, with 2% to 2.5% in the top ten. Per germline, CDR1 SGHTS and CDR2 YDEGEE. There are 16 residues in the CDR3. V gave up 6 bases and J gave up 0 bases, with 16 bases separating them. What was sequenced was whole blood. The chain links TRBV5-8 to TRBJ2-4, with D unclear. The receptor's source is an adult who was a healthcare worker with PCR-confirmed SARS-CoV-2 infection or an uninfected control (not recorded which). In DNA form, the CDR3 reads TGTGCCAGCACCCCTTACAATTCTCTAGCCAAAAACATTCAGTACTTC. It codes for CASTPYNSLAKNIQYF.